This T cell receptor beta chain was identified during a study of T cell responses to AZD1222 COVID-19 vaccine. The study's findings and limits: Distributed over spike, vaccine-associated CD4 TCRs predominated at 160-218 and 743-854. Spike-specific TCR depth and breadth grew after two AZD1222 doses.

Germline CDR1 and CDR2: MNHEY and SMNVEV (reference sequence). The CDR3 length is 16 residues. J gave up 1 base and V 4 bases, and 1 base lay outside the gene matches. Details on this clone: Its target is not known.

Method: immunoSEQ multiplex PCR; TCRdb's copy keeps in-frame clones and lacks some. This table has 100,000 to 150,000 clones, around nine tenths appearing once. The sequenced sample was peripheral blood, obtained on day 0 of AZD1222 vaccination. The chain employs TRBV27 and TRBJ2-2; 12 bases map to TRBD2. The source is an adult in good health. DNA of the CDR3: TGTGCCAGCAGTTCGGGACTAGCGGGGAACACCGGGGAGCTGTTTTTT. Protein sequence: CASSSGLAGNTGELFF.